Listed here is a single T cell receptor beta chain. Its antigen is as yet unknown. The record originates from a study of PD-L1 blockade in urothelial cancer. Study as a whole: The patients first took atezolizumab in 2014, receiving 1,200 mg intravenously every 3 weeks.

The assay was immunoSEQ multiplex PCR, and TCRdb's table has in-frame clones only and misses some. Among some 52,000 clones, 70% to 80% were seen once, and the ten largest hold more than 3.5%. V shed 6 bases and J shed 6 bases, with 14 bases lying between them. Per germline, CDR1 SGHTA and CDR2 FQGTGA. The CDR3 spans 13 residues. Study-wide findings and caveats: Below-median pretreatment blood TCR clonality was associated with improved progression-free and overall survival.

The clonotype was recovered from a man between 65 and 85 years old with urothelial cancer. This chain joins TRBV7-3 and TRBJ1-2, with a possible D match to TRBD1 (5 bases). Material: PBMCs, obtained around atezolizumab (anti-PD-L1) treatment. DNA of the CDR3: TGTGCCAGCAGTCGCGGCGGGGGGGATGGCTACACCTTC. Translation: CASSRGGGDGYTF.